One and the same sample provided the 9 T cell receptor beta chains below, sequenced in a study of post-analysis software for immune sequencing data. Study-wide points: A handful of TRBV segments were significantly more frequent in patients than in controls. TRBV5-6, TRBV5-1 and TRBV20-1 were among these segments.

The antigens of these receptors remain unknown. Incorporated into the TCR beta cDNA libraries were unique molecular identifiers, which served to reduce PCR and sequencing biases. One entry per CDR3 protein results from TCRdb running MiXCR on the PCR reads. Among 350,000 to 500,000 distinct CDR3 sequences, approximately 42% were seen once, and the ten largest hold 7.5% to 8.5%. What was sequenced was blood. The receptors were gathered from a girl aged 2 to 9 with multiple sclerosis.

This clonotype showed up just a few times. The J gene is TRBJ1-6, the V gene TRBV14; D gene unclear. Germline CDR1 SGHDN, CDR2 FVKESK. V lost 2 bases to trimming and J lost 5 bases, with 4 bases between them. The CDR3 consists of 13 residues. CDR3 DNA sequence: TGTGCCAGCAGCCAAAGGAATAATTCACCCCTCCACTTT. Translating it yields CASSQRNNSPLHF.

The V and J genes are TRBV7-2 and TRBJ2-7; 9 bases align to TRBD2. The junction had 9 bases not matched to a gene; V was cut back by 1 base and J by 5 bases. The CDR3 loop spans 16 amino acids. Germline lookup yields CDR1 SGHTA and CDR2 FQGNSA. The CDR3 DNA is TGTGCCAGCAGCTTAGTAGGTGGACTAGCGCGGAACGAGCAGTACTTC. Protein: CASSLVGGLARNEQYF.

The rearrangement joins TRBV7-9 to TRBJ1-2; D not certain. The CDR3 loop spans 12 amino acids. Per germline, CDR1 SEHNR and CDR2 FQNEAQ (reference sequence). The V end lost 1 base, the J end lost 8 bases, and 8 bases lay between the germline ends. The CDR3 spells CASSLGGVGYTF. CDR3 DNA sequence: TGTGCCAGCAGCTTAGGTGGGGTCGGCTACACCTTC.

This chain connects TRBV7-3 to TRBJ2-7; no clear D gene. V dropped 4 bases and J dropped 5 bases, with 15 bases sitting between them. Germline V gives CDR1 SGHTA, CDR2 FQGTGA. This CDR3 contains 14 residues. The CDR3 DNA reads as TGTGCCAGCAGCTCGCCGAAATTTGGTGACGAGCAGTACTTC. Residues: CASSSPKFGDEQYF.

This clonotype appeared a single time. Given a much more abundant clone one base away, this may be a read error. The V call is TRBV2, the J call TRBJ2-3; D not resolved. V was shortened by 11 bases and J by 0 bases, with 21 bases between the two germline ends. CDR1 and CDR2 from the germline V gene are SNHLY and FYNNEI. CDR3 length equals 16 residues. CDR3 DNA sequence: TGTGCCTGCAAGAGAGGACGGTTGACTAGCACAGATACGCAGTATTTT. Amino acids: CACKRGRLTSTDTQYF.

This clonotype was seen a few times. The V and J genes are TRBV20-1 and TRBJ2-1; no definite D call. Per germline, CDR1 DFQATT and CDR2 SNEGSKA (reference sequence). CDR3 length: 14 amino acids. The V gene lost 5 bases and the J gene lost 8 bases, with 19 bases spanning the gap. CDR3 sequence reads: CSARTGPLFDEQFF. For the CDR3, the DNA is TGCAGTGCTCGAACCGGGCCCCTATTCGATGAGCAGTTCTTC.

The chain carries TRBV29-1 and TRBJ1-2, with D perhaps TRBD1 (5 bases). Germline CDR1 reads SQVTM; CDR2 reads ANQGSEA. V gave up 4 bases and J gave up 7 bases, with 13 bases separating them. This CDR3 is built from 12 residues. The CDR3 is CSVAGGDFGYTF. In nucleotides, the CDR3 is TGCAGCGTTGCCGGGGGAGACTTTGGCTACACCTTC.

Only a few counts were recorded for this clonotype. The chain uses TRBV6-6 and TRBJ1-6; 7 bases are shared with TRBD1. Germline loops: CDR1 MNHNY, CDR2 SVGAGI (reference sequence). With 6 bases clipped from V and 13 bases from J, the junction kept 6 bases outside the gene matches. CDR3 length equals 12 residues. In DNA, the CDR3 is TGTGCCAGCAGACCCTACAGGGGCCCCCTCCACTTT. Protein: CASRPYRGPLHF.

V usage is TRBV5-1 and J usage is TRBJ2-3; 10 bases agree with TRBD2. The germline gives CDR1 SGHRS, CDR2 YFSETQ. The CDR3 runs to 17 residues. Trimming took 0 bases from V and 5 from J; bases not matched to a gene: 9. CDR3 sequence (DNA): TGCGCCAGCAGCTTGGCAAGCGGGGGGGCCCTTCTAGATACGCAGTATTTT. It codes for CASSLASGGALLDTQYF.